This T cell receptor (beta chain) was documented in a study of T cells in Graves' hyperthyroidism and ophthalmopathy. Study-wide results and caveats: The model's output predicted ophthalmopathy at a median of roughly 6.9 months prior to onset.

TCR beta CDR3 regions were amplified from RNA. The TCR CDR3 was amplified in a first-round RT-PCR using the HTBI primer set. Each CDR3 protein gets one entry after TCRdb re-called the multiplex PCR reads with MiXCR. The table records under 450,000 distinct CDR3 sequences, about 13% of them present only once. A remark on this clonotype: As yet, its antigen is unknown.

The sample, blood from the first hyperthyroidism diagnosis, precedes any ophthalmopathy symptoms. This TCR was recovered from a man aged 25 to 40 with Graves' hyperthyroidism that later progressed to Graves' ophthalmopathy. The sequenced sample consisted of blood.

In DNA, the CDR3 is TGTGCCAGCAGCTTGTTAGGGGGCGGTTCACCCCTCCACTTT. Its translation is CASSLLGGGSPLHF. The chain employs TRBV7-9 and TRBJ1-6, with TRBD1 identical over 7 bases. Per the germline V gene, CDR1 is SEHNR and CDR2 is FQNEAQ (reference sequence). V shed 3 bases, J shed 9 bases, and the junction held 5 bases outside the gene matches. CDR3 size: 14 residues.